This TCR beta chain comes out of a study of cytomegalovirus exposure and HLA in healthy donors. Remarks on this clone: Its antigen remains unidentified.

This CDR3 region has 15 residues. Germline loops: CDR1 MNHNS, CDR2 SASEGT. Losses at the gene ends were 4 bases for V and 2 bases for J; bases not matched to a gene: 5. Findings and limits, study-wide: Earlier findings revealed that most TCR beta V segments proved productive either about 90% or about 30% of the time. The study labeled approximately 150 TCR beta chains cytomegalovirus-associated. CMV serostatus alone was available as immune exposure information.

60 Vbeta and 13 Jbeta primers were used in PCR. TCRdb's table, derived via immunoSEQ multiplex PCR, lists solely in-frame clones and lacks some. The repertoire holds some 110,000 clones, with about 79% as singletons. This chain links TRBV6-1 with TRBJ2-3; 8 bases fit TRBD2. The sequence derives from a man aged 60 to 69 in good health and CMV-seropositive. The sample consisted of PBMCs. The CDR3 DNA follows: TGTGCCAGCAGTGGACGGCGGGGGGCCACAGATACGCAGTATTTT. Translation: CASSGRRGATDTQYF.